Sequencing of this T cell receptor (beta chain) was carried out in a study of cytomegalovirus exposure and HLA in healthy donors (dated by TCRdb to 2016 to 2017). About the full investigation: According to an earlier analysis of 550 to 750 of the donors, about 190 million T cells yielded 120 million or so unique TCR beta sequences and around 300 Gb of sequence data. Approximately 300 gigabases of sequencing data and around 85 million unique TCR sequences made up an early release that covered about 640 HLA-typed donors. Of the roughly 400 genotyped donors, around 81% fell in the genetic ancestry cluster associated with self-reported Caucasian donors. The study aimed to test whether signatures of past pathogen exposure could be identified by cataloging public T cell receptors. The study profiled the T cell repertoires of under 850 subjects by immunosequencing and related them to cytomegalovirus serostatus. Along with the approximately 700-subject first cohort, a separate validation cohort of over a hundred different subjects was used. To predict cytomegalovirus infection status, the study brought together high-throughput TCR immunosequencing, statistical association of individual TCRs with disease status, and machine learning. A later analysis re-examined previously published TCR beta repertoires from just over 650 donors and added high-resolution HLA genotyping to investigate patterns of TCR occurrence. Rather than using new phenotypic data, the later analysis identified candidate immune exposures from TCR beta sequences and from how often those sequences occurred across donors. An earlier analysis of 587 of the donors applied high-throughput TCR beta sequencing to assess whether each TCR beta V gene segment acted as functional or pseudogenic. Donor age, sex, ethnicity and CMV serostatus were collected together with the repertoire data. Genome-wide SNP genotypes for about 60% of the 666 donors were used in a later genetic analysis, which treated that subset as a discovery cohort. All discovery cohort repertoires had been generated using a single sequencing platform. Both class I and class II loci were covered by HLA typing, at four-digit resolution. Typing coverage differed by locus: A, B, C, DRB1 and DQB1 were typed in roughly 629-640 donors, DQA1 in approximately 520, DPA1 in approximately 600, and DPB1 in 450 to 480. Four to six DR-DQ haplotypes were handled as single units for association and clustering, since linkage in the cohort was strong. Among 398 genotyped donors of the cohort, an average of approximately 230,000 unique TCR beta nucleotide sequences were sequenced per donor, about a sixth of them non-productive. Findings and caveats that apply to the study as a whole: Most CMV-associated TCR beta chains appeared to be HLA-restricted in a later analysis, and the HLA associations seemed to be driven largely by CMV exposure. The authors suggested that the approach could potentially be generalized to other disease states and immunological phenotypes. When HLA alleles, especially DR and DQ, strongly co-occurred, TCR associations were difficult to assign to individual alleles. In a later analysis, HLA-associated TCR beta chains showed more clonal expansion and lower generation probabilities than non-associated chains that were equally common. Linkage disequilibrium might explain the correlated functional status among segregating V segments, but an unknown experimental factor could not be ruled out. In a later analysis, several top co-occurrence clusters were reported to appear linked to parvovirus B19, influenza, CMV and Epstein-Barr virus. Because some donors lacked HLA typing at each locus, the association tests relied only on the typed subset. Sequencing depth was assumed to be roughly uniform across donors in the presence/absence analyses, though that assumption may not hold. In this cohort, only TCR beta chains were sequenced, and detectable features were limited by the absence of alpha or paired-chain data. While some public TCRs were present in many individuals, most TCR sequences turned up only very rarely across donors. The earlier analysis of nearly 600 of the donors excluded roughly 17 rarely observed V segments, including chromosome 9 orphons, because counts were too low. In a later analysis, around 15,000 TCR beta sequences were associated with specific HLA alleles at a false discovery rate of 0.05. Three of the identified cytomegalovirus-associated TCR beta chains were confirmed in vitro to be specific for cytomegalovirus antigens. Some IMGT-functional V segments, including TRBV6-2 and TRBV6-3, could not be distinguished by the 87-base-pair reads and were therefore excluded. Compared with the approximately 670-donor mean, donors in an Asian-associated ancestry cluster had fewer N-insertions in productive TCRs, according to a later genetic analysis. The classifier was reported to diagnose cytomegalovirus status with high specificity and sensitivity in both the original and validation cohorts. A group of highly shared sequence variants was considered likely to be a technical artifact of the sequencing pipeline. In an earlier analysis of some 640 of the donors, most TCR beta V segments were observed in productive rearrangements about 87% or about 30% of the time, broadly matching IMGT annotations. A later genetic analysis associated a missense DCLRE1C variant with V-gene and J-gene trimming of TCR beta chains, and an independent cohort replicated the association. A further reported finding was that TCR beta sequences accurately predicted the HLA-A and HLA-B alleles for most subjects in the first cohort. The study listed 150 to 200 TCR beta chains as associated with cytomegalovirus. A later analysis found that TCR association rates varied across HLA loci, with DRB1 alleles showing the most associated TCRs and HLA-C alleles the fewest. For the cohort, immune exposure information was limited to CMV serostatus.

The cohort consisted of approximately 670 healthy bone marrow donors. At the time of sampling, every cohort member was nominally healthy, though immune exposures that went unrecorded were likely present. Of the approximately 700 cohort members, 250 to 300 had positive CMV serostatus and around 350 had negative CMV serostatus, and CMV serostatus was not recorded for the donor. A peripheral blood sample was provided by each donor, and peripheral blood mononuclear cells were used for TCR beta sequencing. The Qiagen DNeasy Blood Extraction Kit was used to extract genomic DNA from the blood cell samples. Turning to this clone: The antigen it recognizes is unknown. Base qualities are missing; no much larger clone stands one base away.

Library prep was done by the immunoSEQ multiplex PCR assay. For the multiplex PCR, a mixture combining 60 forward primers for TCR Vbeta segments and 13 reverse primers for TCR Jbeta segments was used. The CDR3 region of rearranged TCR beta genes was amplified from genomic DNA with a multiplex PCR assay. On the Illumina HiSeq System, the amplified TCR beta libraries were sequenced as 87-base-pair reads. Per the original workflow: In a later analysis, some 80 million unique TCR beta chains were counted across the 690 or so repertoires, and roughly 10 million of these chains were shared by at least two donors. Raw reads were error-corrected and collapsed into unique sequences by a nearest-neighbor algorithm in which closely related sequences were merged to remove PCR and sequencing errors. Alignment of CDR3 sequences to IMGT reference sequences was used to assign V, D and J gene segments. For a sequence to be retained, a match of at least six nucleotides to both a V gene segment and a J gene segment was required. Rearrangements were classified as productive when the CDR3 lacked stop codons and remained in frame with V and J, and all other rearrangements were classified as non-productive. Following IMGT convention, CDR3 was defined as the stretch from the second conserved V-encoded cysteine up to the conserved J-encoded phenylalanine. In an earlier analysis of just under 600 of the donors, sequences lacking an unambiguous match to a single V gene segment were excluded. In an earlier analysis of around 590 of the donors, a V segment was called functional when productive rearrangements were above 56.7%, and segregating when the standard deviation between donors exceeded 5%. A statistical classification framework was built to diagnose cytomegalovirus status from the catalog of TCR beta chain sequences. A later analysis assigned V and J genes by comparing TCR nucleotide sequences with IMGT/GENE-DB human TR gene sequences. In a later analysis, CDR3 sequences and most-parsimonious VDJ recombination scenarios were assigned using the TCRdist pipeline. In a later analysis, every TCR beta chain was defined by the combination of its CDR3 amino acid sequence and its V-gene family, and reads without a unique V-gene family were dropped. In a later analysis, fewer than 650 highly shared, low-generation-probability nucleotide sequences were removed to address suspected cross-contamination and a sequencing artifact. A later analysis calculated a clonal expansion index for each public chain from normalized within-repertoire ranks of inferred template counts. A later analysis computed generation probabilities with a VDJ recombination model fitted to out-of-frame rearrangements, and checked the results against IGoR. In a later analysis, TCR-TCR, TCR-HLA and TCR-CMV co-occurrence was scored with hypergeometric tests, and a repertoire-size bias correction was applied to TCR pairs. A later analysis estimated false discovery rates by permuting HLA or CMV assignments 20 times. A later analysis grouped co-occurring TCRs with DBSCAN, adding TCRdist sequence similarity when clustering within HLA-allele-positive subsets. For co-occurrence clustering, repertoires with fewer than 30,000 or more than 120,000 public chains were excluded, along with a handful of repertoires with anomalous nucleotide sharing. Not all clones reach the TCRdb copy of this immuneACCESS table, which keeps in-frame sequences only. Checked studies attribute under half of the gap to unresolved V genes and leave the rest unexplained. Clonal size and the V and J genes are those of that table, whereas D and trimming came from the DNA. This sample holds around 130,000 clones; about 73% were observed only once. The ten largest clones capture 2.9% of the sample.

The CDR3 has 13 amino acids, counting the end cysteine and phenylalanine. Only the CDR3 part of the read is kept: 39 bases, read in frame from the first base. The chain is assembled from TRBV1 and TRBJ1-2. TRBV1 is classified as a pseudogene. The source is a human donor in good health. Material: PBMCs. CDR3 region: CTSSQGRGRGYTF. The DNA is as follows: TGCACCAGCAGCCAAGGGAGGGGCCGAGGCTACACCTTC.